The rows below give T cell receptor beta chains drawn from one sample of a study of blood T cells in healthy people across ages. MiXCR, applied by TCRdb to the 5' RACE reads, yields one record per CDR3 protein. This table holds roughly 1 million distinct CDR3 sequences, approximately 25% found once. These data also featured in a second study, about T cells of mothers and their children.

Source material: blood. Every receptor here comes from a girl aged 2 to 9 in good health. CDR3s include the opening cysteine and the closing phenylalanine or tryptophan. A D gene is named only where the DNA matches it firmly. Size is omitted from some rows. Given values are once, few, many or a class for expanded clones.

clone_size j_call cdr3_length v_call d_call cdr3_aa cdr3_nt
few TRBJ2-1 16 TRBV4-1 TRBD2 CASSQDPSGRVNEQFF TGCGCCAGCAGCCAAGATCCCAGCGGGAGGGTCAATGAGCAGTTCTTC
few TRBJ1-3 13 TRBV20-1 - CSATGVPGNTIYF TGCAGTGCGACGGGGGTACCGGGAAACACCATATATTTT
- TRBJ2-5 13 TRBV10-2 - CAGRRTVQETQYF TGCGCCGGCCGTCGGACAGTCCAAGAGACCCAGTACTTC
- TRBJ2-3 15 TRBV6-5 TRBD2 CASSTTSGLTDTQYF TGTGCCAGCAGTACCACTAGCGGCCTCACAGATACGCAGTATTTT
few TRBJ1-2 14 TRBV29-1 - CSVAQDVGGYGYTF TGCAGCGTTGCGCAGGACGTGGGCGGCTATGGCTACACCTTC
few TRBJ2-3 14 TRBV11-2 - CASSLTGETDTQYF TGTGCCAGCAGCTTGACGGGAGAAACAGATACGCAGTATTTT
- TRBJ2-1 18 TRBV7-8 TRBD2 CASSFGLAGVRAYNEQFF TGTGCCAGCAGCTTTGGACTAGCGGGAGTACGGGCCTACAATGAGCAGTTCTTC
many TRBJ2-1 13 TRBV6-5 - CASSSLPYNEQFF TGCGCCAGCAGTTCCCTACCCTACAATGAGCAGTTCTTC
- TRBJ2-5 13 TRBV28 - CASTGRKWETQYF TGTGCCAGCACGGGCCGTAAATGGGAGACCCAGTACTTC
few TRBJ2-7 18 TRBV15 - CATSNKIPSLDRYHEQYF TGTGCCACCAGCAATAAAATCCCCTCCCTCGACAGGTACCACGAGCAGTACTTC
- TRBJ1-5 11 TRBV7-3 TRBD1 CASSFSRRGPF TGTGCCAGCAGTTTCTCCCGGAGGGGGCCCTTT
- TRBJ1-4 13 TRBV12-3/TRBV12-4 - CATTGRLNEKLFF TGTGCCACCACCGGGAGACTTAATGAAAAACTGTTTTTT
few TRBJ1-3 14 TRBV7-2 TRBD1 CASSRQGRGNTIYF TGTGCCAGCAGCCGACAGGGGAGAGGAAACACCATATATTTT
few TRBJ1-2 14 TRBV9 - CASSVGQPPYGYTF TGTGCCAGCAGCGTCGGGCAGCCACCCTATGGCTACACCTTC
few TRBJ2-1 15 TRBV6-5 TRBD2 CASSLREGLGNEQFF TGTGCCAGCAGTTTACGGGAGGGCCTGGGCAATGAGCAGTTCTTC
few TRBJ1-4 16 TRBV12-3/TRBV12-4 - CASSFSTGYANEKLFF TGTGCCAGCAGTTTTTCTACAGGGTACGCTAATGAAAAACTGTTTTTT
- TRBJ1-1 14 TRBV10-3 - CAISDPTMNTEAFF TGTGCCATCAGTGATCCGACCATGAACACTGAAGCTTTCTTT